Listed below are T cell receptor beta chains from one sample, sequenced in a study of blood T cell repertoires in COVID-19. Profiled with immunoSEQ multiplex PCR; TCRdb holds only in-frame clones, not every one. The table includes 300,000 or so clones, more than 70% detected once. Sample: peripheral blood. All receptors come from a woman aged 25 to 45 who had recovered from COVID-19. Each CDR3 is given with its conserved first and last residue. The D gene is left open where the match is weak. A clone size is listed for some rows: how often the clone was seen (once, few, many), or a class if it is expanded.

D	V	size	J	DNA	CDR3
-	TRBV29-1	-	TRBJ1-2	TGCAGCGTCCGAGGAGGAGCATATGGCTACACCTTC	CSVRGGAYGYTF
-	TRBV6-2/TRBV6-3	-	TRBJ2-1	TGTGCCAGCAGCAAGGGGGGGAGCTCCTACAATGAGCAGTTCTTC	CASSKGGSSYNEQFF
-	TRBV7-9	-	TRBJ1-6	TGTGCCAGCAGCTTAGTTGGGCAGGGTAATTCACCCCTCCACTTT	CASSLVGQGNSPLHF
TRBD1	TRBV3-1/TRBV3-2	-	TRBJ2-3	TGTGCCAGTTCCTCCGGGACAGACACAGATACGCAGTATTTT	CASSSGTDTDTQYF
TRBD1	TRBV11-2	-	TRBJ2-7	TGTGCCAGCAGCTTTCAGGGGGCTAACGAGCAGTACTTC	CASSFQGANEQYF
-	TRBV19	-	TRBJ2-5	TGTGCCAGTAGTATGGGCAGGAGGGAGGAGACCCAGTACTTC	CASSMGRREETQYF
TRBD1	TRBV4-2	-	TRBJ1-1	TGTGCCAGCAGCCAAGATCGACAGGGGGCGGCAGCTTTCTTT	CASSQDRQGAAAFF
-	TRBV7-2	-	TRBJ2-5	TGTGCCAGCAGCGGCGGGGGCCCCATAGAGACCCAGTACTTC	CASSGGGPIETQYF
TRBD1	TRBV5-1	-	TRBJ2-7	TGCGCCAGCAGCCTGGGACAGTCAAACCCCACCTACGAGCAGTACTTC	CASSLGQSNPTYEQYF
-	TRBV24-1	once	TRBJ2-7	TGTGCCACCAGTGACGGGCGGTGGACAGAACAGGCGCAGTACTTC	CATSDGRWTEQAQYF
-	TRBV7-8	-	TRBJ2-5	TGTGCCAGCAGCCGGGACTCCGGACGAGAGACCCAGTACTTC	CASSRDSGRETQYF
-	TRBV7-8	-	TRBJ1-1	TGTGCCAGCAGCCTAGGACAGAACACTGAAGCTTTCTTT	CASSLGQNTEAFF
-	TRBV14	-	TRBJ2-2	TGTGCCAGCACCCCCGGGACTGGCACGAACACCGGGGAGCTGTTTTTT	CASTPGTGTNTGELFF
-	TRBV2	-	TRBJ1-3	TGTGCCAGCAGTGACCTAAACACCATATATTTT	CASSDLNTIYF
-	TRBV30	-	TRBJ1-2	TGTGCCTGGGCCCCGTTTTATGTCTTGGAGGGCTACACCTTC	CAWAPFYVLEGYTF
-	TRBV7-2	-	TRBJ2-3	TGTGCCAGCAGCTCGGGACTCATCACAGATACGCAGTATTTT	CASSSGLITDTQYF
TRBD1	TRBV18	once	TRBJ2-3	TGTGCCAGCTCACCTCCGGGACAGGACCTTTCTAGCACAGATACGCAGTATTTT	CASSPPGQDLSSTDTQYF
-	TRBV27	-	TRBJ1-6	TGTGCCAGCAGGCGGGTGGACTATAATTCACCCCTCCACTTT	CASRRVDYNSPLHF
TRBD1	TRBV5-1	-	TRBJ2-4	TGCGCCAGCAGCTTAGGGGACAGCAATCTAGCCAAAAACATTCAGTACTTC	CASSLGDSNLAKNIQYF
TRBD1	TRBV2	-	TRBJ1-2	TGTGCCAGCAGAGACAGGGTTTCTCTTTATGGCTACACCTTC	CASRDRVSLYGYTF
-	TRBV29-1	few	TRBJ1-2	TGCAGCGCACTGACAGACGGCTACACCTTC	CSALTDGYTF
TRBD1	TRBV27	-	TRBJ1-6	TGTGCCAGCACATCCGGGACAGGGGGAAATTCACCCCTCCACTTT	CASTSGTGGNSPLHF
-	TRBV2	-	TRBJ1-4	TGTGCCAGCAGTAAGGAGACTAATGAAAAACTGTTTTTT	CASSKETNEKLFF
-	TRBV5-1	-	TRBJ2-7	TGCGCCAGCAAGAATCAGGGGGGACTGTATGACGAGCAGTACTTC	CASKNQGGLYDEQYF
TRBD1	TRBV5-1	once	TRBJ2-2	TGCGCCACCGGGACAGACCACACCGGGGAGCTGTTTTTT	CATGTDHTGELFF